This T cell receptor (beta chain) was recovered during a study of T cells in tumors after PD-1 blockade. Study information: During anti-PD-1 treatment, some patients continued daily vismodegib 150 mg.

The protocol was immunoSEQ multiplex PCR, while the TCRdb copy is restricted to in-frame clones and leaves out a portion. The table includes 30,000 to 40,000 clones, roughly 78% detected once. V was trimmed by 6 bases and J by 7 bases, leaving 18 bases between them. This CDR3 spans 15 amino acids. Germline V gene sequence: CDR1 MNHEY, CDR2 SMNVEV (reference sequence). This clone showed up just once. The sequence came from a human donor with basal cell carcinoma. The material sequenced was PBMCs, taken before anti-PD-1 treatment. The J gene is TRBJ1-4, the V gene TRBV27; no reliable D call. The CDR3 spells CASSLTGIRAEKLFF. Here the CDR3 DNA reads TGTGCCAGCAGCCTTACCGGGATTAGAGCTGAAAAACTGTTTTTT.